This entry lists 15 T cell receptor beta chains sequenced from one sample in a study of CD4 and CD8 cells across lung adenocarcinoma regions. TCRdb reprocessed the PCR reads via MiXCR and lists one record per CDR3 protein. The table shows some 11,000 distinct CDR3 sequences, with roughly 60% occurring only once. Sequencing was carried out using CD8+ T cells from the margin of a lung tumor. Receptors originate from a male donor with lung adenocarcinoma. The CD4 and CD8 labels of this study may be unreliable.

The CDR3 sequence is CARSDSTNYEQYF. CDR3 nucleotides: TGTGCCAGAAGCGACTCGACGAACTACGAGCAGTACTTC. J is TRBJ2-5 and V is TRBV5-3; D unresolved. With the DNA end fitting TRBJ2-7 better, the J assignment may be wrong. TRBV5-3 is flagged as an ORF with uncertain function. This CDR3 is 13 amino acids long.

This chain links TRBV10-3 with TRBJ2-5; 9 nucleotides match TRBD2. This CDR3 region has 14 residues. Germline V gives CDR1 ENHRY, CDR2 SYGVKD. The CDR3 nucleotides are TGTGCGGGGAGCGGGGGGCGAGAGCCAGAGACCCAGTACTTC. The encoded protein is CAGSGGREPETQYF.

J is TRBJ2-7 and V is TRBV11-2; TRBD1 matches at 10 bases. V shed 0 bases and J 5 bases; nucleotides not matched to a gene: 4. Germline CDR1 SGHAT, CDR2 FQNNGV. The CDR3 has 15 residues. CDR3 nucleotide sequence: TGTGCCAGCAGCTTAGATCCGGGGACAGGGGACGAGCAGTACTTC. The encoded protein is CASSLDPGTGDEQYF.

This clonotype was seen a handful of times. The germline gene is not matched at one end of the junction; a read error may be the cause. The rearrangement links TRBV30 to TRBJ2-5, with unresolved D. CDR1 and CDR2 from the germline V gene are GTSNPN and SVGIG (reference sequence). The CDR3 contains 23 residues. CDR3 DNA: TGTGCCTGGCCTCAACTTCTTTCTTTACTCCAGATTCCTCGGAGCCTTGAACATGCTAAAGTACACTGG. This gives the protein CAWPQLLSLLQIPRSLEHAKVHW.

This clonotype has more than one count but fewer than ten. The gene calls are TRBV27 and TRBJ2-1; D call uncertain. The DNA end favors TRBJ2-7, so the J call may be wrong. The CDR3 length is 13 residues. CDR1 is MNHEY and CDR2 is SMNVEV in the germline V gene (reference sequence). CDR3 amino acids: CASSFHGGGEQYF. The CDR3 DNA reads TGTGCCAGCAGTTTCCACGGTGGTGGCGAGCAGTACTTC.

CDR3 nucleotides: TGTGCCAGCACCACTACTAGCGGGAGGGCTGGTGAGCAGTTCTTC. Amino acids: CASTTTSGRAGEQFF. The chain has TRBV11-2 and TRBJ2-1; TRBD2 matches at 13 bases. CDR1 SGHAT and CDR2 FQNNGV come from the germline V gene. The ends lost 7 bases at V and 9 bases at J; junction bases unmatched: 9. This CDR3 contains 15 residues. The whole variable domain, remainder taken from reference TRBV11-2 and TRBJ2-1, is EAGVAQSPRYKIIEKRQSVAFWCNPISGHATLYWYQQILGQGPKLLIQFQNNGVVDDSQLPKDRFSAERLKGVDSTLKIQPAKLEDSAVYLCASTTTSGRAGEQFFGPGTRLTVL.

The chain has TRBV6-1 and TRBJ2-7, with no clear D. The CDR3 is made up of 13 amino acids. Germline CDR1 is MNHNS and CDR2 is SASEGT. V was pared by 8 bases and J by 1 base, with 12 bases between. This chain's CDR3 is CASEATPSYEQYF. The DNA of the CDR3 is TGTGCCAGCGAAGCAACACCTTCCTACGAGCAGTACTTC.

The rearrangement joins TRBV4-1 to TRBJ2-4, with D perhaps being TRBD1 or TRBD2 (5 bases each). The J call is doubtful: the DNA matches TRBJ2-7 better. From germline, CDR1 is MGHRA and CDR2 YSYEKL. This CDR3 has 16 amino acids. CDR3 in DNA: TGCGCCAGCAGCCAAGCCGCAGGGACGCAGGCCTACGAGCAGTACTTC. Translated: CASSQAAGTQAYEQYF.

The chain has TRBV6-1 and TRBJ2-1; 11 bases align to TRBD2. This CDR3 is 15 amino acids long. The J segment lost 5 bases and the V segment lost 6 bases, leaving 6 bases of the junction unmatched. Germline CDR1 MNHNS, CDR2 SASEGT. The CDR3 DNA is TGTGCCAGCAGGGTAGCGGGAGGGCCAGACAATGAGCAGTTCTTC. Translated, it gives CASRVAGGPDNEQFF.

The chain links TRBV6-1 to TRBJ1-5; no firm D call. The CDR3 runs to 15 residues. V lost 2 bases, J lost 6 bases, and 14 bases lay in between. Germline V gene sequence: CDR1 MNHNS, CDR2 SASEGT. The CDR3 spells CASSEFGVTGQPQHF. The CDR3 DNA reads TGTGCCAGCAGTGAATTTGGGGTGACGGGTCAGCCCCAGCATTTT.

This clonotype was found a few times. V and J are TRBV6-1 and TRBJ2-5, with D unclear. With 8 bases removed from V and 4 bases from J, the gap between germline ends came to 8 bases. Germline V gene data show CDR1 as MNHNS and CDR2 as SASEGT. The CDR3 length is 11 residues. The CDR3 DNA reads TGTGCCAGCCTATTCGTAGAGACCCAGTACTTC. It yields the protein CASLFVETQYF.

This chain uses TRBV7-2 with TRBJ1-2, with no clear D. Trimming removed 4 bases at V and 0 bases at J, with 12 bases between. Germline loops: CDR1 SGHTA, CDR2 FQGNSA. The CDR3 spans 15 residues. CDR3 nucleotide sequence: TGTGCCAGCAGCTCCCAAGGGAAAGCTAACTATGGCTACACCTTC. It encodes CASSSQGKANYGYTF.

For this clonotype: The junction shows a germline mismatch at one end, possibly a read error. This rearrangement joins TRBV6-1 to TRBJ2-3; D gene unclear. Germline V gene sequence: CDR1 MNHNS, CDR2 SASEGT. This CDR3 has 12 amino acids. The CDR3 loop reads CASNVFPDEQFF. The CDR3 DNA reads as TGTGCCAGCAACGTGTTCCCCGATGAGCAGTTTTTT.

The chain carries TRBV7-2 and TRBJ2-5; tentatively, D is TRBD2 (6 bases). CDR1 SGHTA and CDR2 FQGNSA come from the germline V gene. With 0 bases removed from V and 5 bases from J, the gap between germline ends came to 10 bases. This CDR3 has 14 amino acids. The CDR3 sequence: CASSLAGTGETQYF. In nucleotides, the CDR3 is TGTGCCAGCAGCTTAGCCGGGACTGGGGAGACCCAGTACTTC.

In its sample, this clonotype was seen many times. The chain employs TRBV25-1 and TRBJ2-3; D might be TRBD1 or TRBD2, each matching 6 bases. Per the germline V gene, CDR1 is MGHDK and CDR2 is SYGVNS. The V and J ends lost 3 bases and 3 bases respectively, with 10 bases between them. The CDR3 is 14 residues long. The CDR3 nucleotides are TGTGCCAGCAGTGAGACAGGAGGGACAGATACGCAGTATTTT. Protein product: CASSETGGTDTQYF.